These 20 T cell receptor beta chains share one sample of origin, sequenced in a study of OX40 agonist ivuxolimab in advanced cancers. Assay used: immunoSEQ multiplex PCR; TCRdb lists only in-frame clones, some missing. The table shows 79,000 or so clones, with roughly 85% occurring only once. The specimen was CD4+ or CD8+ T cells sorted from blood, collected in a trial of the OX40 agonist ivuxolimab. The receptors were gathered from an adult with an advanced solid tumor such as melanoma, head and neck, liver or kidney cancer.

The rearrangement joins TRBV11-2 to TRBJ2-7; TRBD1 agrees at 9 bases. V was pared by 2 bases and J by 7 bases, with 12 bases of the junction left unmatched. Looked up from germline, CDR1 is SGHAT and CDR2 is FQNNGV. The CDR3 length is 16 residues. The DNA of the CDR3 is TGTGCCAGCAGCTTACTAACTGGGACAGGGCGCCGGGAGCAGTACTTC. Its protein is CASSLLTGTGRREQYF. The full variable domain, with the rest looked up from reference TRBV11-2 and TRBJ2-7, is EAGVAQSPRYKIIEKRQSVAFWCNPISGHATLYWYQQILGQGPKLLIQFQNNGVVDDSQLPKDRFSAERLKGVDSTLKIQPAKLEDSAVYLCASSLLTGTGRREQYFGPGTRLTVT.

The CDR3 loop is CSATVHTEAFF. The CDR3 DNA reads as TGCAGTGCCACTGTCCACACTGAAGCTTTCTTT. This chain uses TRBV20-1 with TRBJ1-1, with D hard to call. Trimming shortened V by 6 bases and J by 3 bases, and 8 bases separated the two germline ends. CDR1 and CDR2 (germline): DFQATT, SNEGSKA (reference sequence). The CDR3 has 11 residues.

This clone has just a few counts. The chain links TRBV7-9 to TRBJ1-1; 9 bases line up with TRBD1. V lost 4 bases, J lost 2 bases, and 8 bases stayed unmatched. The germline V gene encodes CDR1 SEHNR and CDR2 FQNEAQ (reference sequence). This CDR3 is 16 amino acids long. The CDR3 region has the DNA TGTGCCAGCAGCTCCAAACACAGGGGGCTCAACACTGAAGCTTTCTTT. Its translation: CASSSKHRGLNTEAFF.

The chain joins TRBV29-1 to TRBJ2-3, with 10 bases that match TRBD2. Germline-derived CDR1 and CDR2 are SQVTM and ANQGSEA. CDR3 size: 14 residues. J lost 4 bases, V lost 6 bases, and 7 bases had no gene match. The CDR3 sequence is CSVGSGGASDTQYF. The CDR3 DNA reads TGCAGCGTAGGAAGCGGGGGGGCCTCAGATACGCAGTATTTT.

The gene calls are TRBV2 and TRBJ2-1; D not certain. With 6 bases removed from V and 4 bases from J, the gap between germline ends came to 7 bases. This CDR3 region has 12 residues. The germline gives CDR1 SNHLY, CDR2 FYNNEI. The CDR3 region has the DNA TGTGCCAGCAGCGGACCGTACAATGAGCAGTTCTTC. It is translated as CASSGPYNEQFF.

CDR3 in DNA: TGTGCCAGCAGCTTGGGGACAGGGCGGGTGGAGACCCAGTACTTC. Residues: CASSLGTGRVETQYF. The chain combines TRBV11-2 with TRBJ2-5; 9 positions match TRBD1. The CDR3 is made up of 15 amino acids. CDR1 and CDR2 from the germline V gene are SGHAT and FQNNGV. Losses at the gene ends were 3 bases for V and 5 bases for J; bases not matched to a gene: 7.

The V gene is TRBV4-3, the J gene TRBJ2-7; D unresolved. The ends were cut back, 2 bases at V and 0 bases at J, with 11 bases in the middle. This CDR3 has 15 residues. Germline CDR1 reads LGHNA; CDR2 reads YSLEER. The CDR3 spells CASSQSPVSSYEQYF. CDR3 sequence (DNA): TGCGCCAGCAGCCAATCCCCGGTCTCCTCCTACGAGCAGTACTTC.

V is TRBV27 and J is TRBJ2-5; no reliable D call. Trimming pared 2 bases from V and 4 bases from J, leaving 8 bases between. The germline V gene encodes CDR1 MNHEY and CDR2 SMNVEV (reference sequence). This CDR3 comprises 13 residues. CDR3 sequence: CASSLRVGETQYF. CDR3 in DNA: TGTGCCAGCAGTTTAAGGGTAGGAGAGACCCAGTACTTC.

This rearrangement joins TRBV30 to TRBJ1-5, with a weak D call TRBD1 (5 bases). The CDR3 sequence is 15 residues long. Germline CDR1 is GTSNPN and CDR2 is SVGIG (reference sequence). V lost 3 bases to trimming and J lost 3 bases, with 15 bases between them. The CDR3 bases are TGTGCCTGGAGGGGGGTGGAGGTTCCCAATCAGCCCCAGCATTTT. Protein product: CAWRGVEVPNQPQHF.

The CDR3 DNA sequence: TGTGCCAGCAGTCCCCTAGAGACTCTAAGCTCGCTTGGCTACACCTTC. It is translated as CASSPLETLSSLGYTF. The J gene is TRBJ1-2, the V gene TRBV27; D not resolved. CDR3 length: 16 amino acids. CDR1 and CDR2 (germline): MNHEY, SMNVEV (reference sequence). Trimming stripped 5 bases from V and 7 bases from J, with 23 bases between.

This chain uses TRBV5-4 with TRBJ1-3, with D hard to call. Germline lookup yields CDR1 SGHNT and CDR2 YYREEE (reference sequence). The CDR3 length is 14 residues. The V end lost 3 bases, the J end lost 4 bases, and 11 bases lay between the germline ends. The chain's CDR3 is CASSSQRAGNTIYF. The CDR3 DNA sequence: TGTGCCAGCAGCTCCCAGAGGGCCGGAAACACCATATATTTT.

This clone was detected only a few times. Other DNA sequences in this sample translate to the same CDR3. This rearrangement joins TRBV29-1 to TRBJ2-5; 7 bases are a match to TRBD1. The trim removed 6 bases at V and 4 bases at J, leaving 11 bases unmatched. This CDR3 comprises 14 residues. The germline gives CDR1 SQVTM, CDR2 ANQGSEA. CDR3 residues: CSVLDRDGGETQYF. The CDR3 region has the DNA TGCAGCGTCTTAGACAGGGATGGAGGAGAGACCCAGTACTTC.

V and J are TRBV2 and TRBJ2-5; 7 nucleotides agree with TRBD1. V lost 4 bases and J lost 5; bases outside the gene matches: 4. The CDR3 has 13 amino acids. The germline V gene encodes CDR1 SNHLY and CDR2 FYNNEI. As DNA, the CDR3 is TGTGCCAGCAGTGCCGACAGGGTTGAGACCCAGTACTTC. It codes for CASSADRVETQYF. The whole variable domain, filled in from reference TRBV2 and TRBJ2-5, reads EPEVTQTPSHQVTQMGQEVILRCVPISNHLYFYWYRQILGQKVEFLVSFYNNEISEKSEIFDDQFSVERPDGSNFTLKIRSTKLEDSAMYFCASSADRVETQYFGPGTRLLVL.

This clone has just a few counts. J is TRBJ1-1 and V is TRBV30; D is ambiguous. The CDR3 runs 14 residues. CDR1 is GTSNPN, CDR2 SVGIG, per germline (reference sequence). The germline V and J ends were trimmed by 3 bases and 1 base, with 12 bases remaining between them. CDR3 in amino acids: CAWRRTLQNTEAFF. In DNA form, the CDR3 reads TGTGCCTGGAGACGCACCTTACAGAACACTGAAGCTTTCTTT.

The chain combines TRBV7-2 with TRBJ1-5; D possibly corresponds to TRBD1 (6 bases). Trimming took off 5 bases at V and 2 bases at J, with 13 bases between the two ends. Looked up from germline, CDR1 is SGHTA and CDR2 is FQGNSA. This CDR3 contains 15 residues. CDR3 bases: TGTGCCAGCAGCCCCGGACAGATTGGCAATCAGCCCCAGCATTTT. Protein: CASSPGQIGNQPQHF.

By share of the sample, this clone is medium-sized. This chain joins TRBV6-5 and TRBJ2-7; 7 bases match TRBD1. Germline V lookup: CDR1 MNHEY, CDR2 SVGAGI. J lost 6 bases, V lost 6 bases, and 5 bases had no gene match. CDR3 size: 12 residues. CDR3 loop: CASSQTGTEQYF. CDR3 coding DNA: TGTGCCAGCAGCCAGACAGGGACCGAGCAGTACTTC.

This chain links TRBV4-1 with TRBJ1-2; D is uncertain. Trimming cost V 0 bases and J 2 bases, with 7 bases left between them. CDR1 and CDR2 from the germline V gene are MGHRA and YSYEKL. The CDR3 consists of 14 residues. CDR3 sequence reads: CASSQDPRNYGYTF. CDR3 coding DNA: TGCGCCAGCAGCCAAGATCCCAGGAACTATGGCTACACCTTC.

The genes are TRBV19 and TRBJ1-2; D perhaps matches TRBD1 (5 bases). Trimming took 2 bases from V and 3 from J, leaving 7 bases between them. Germline lookup yields CDR1 LNHDA and CDR2 SQIVND (reference sequence). The CDR3 totals 13 residues. In DNA form, the CDR3 reads TGTGCCAGTAGTATACAGGGACACTATGGCTACACCTTC. It translates to CASSIQGHYGYTF.

The chain combines TRBV6-5 with TRBJ2-7; perhaps TRBD2 as D (5 bases). The CDR3 extends over 14 amino acids. In germline, CDR1 is MNHEY, CDR2 SVGAGI. The germline V and J ends were trimmed by 6 bases and 0 bases, with 12 bases remaining between them. The CDR3 here is CASSLGVLSYEQYF. In DNA, the CDR3 is TGTGCCAGCAGCTTGGGAGTCCTCTCCTACGAGCAGTACTTC.

The V and J genes are TRBV5-4 and TRBJ1-1, with a weak D call TRBD1 (5 bases). This CDR3 comprises 16 residues. Germline lookup yields CDR1 SGHNT and CDR2 YYREEE (reference sequence). V was pared by 3 bases and J by 3 bases, with 18 bases between. The CDR3 here is CASSSPRLDIHTEAFF. The CDR3 DNA follows: TGTGCCAGCAGCTCGCCCCGTTTGGACATCCACACTGAAGCTTTCTTT.